This is a list of T cell receptor beta chains from one sample in a study of response to subunit inactivated influenza vaccine. Each CDR3 protein gets one entry after TCRdb re-called the RT-PCR reads with MiXCR. The sample lists about 540,000 distinct CDR3 sequences, roughly 25% occurring once. The same data also went into a second study, on T cells expressing NK-cell markers.

The sample consisted of CD4+ T cells sorted from PBMCs, taken 11 to 12 days after vaccination. All receptors come from a man between 45 and 60 years old who received an inactivated influenza vaccine. CDR3s include the opening cysteine and the closing phenylalanine or tryptophan. A D gene is named only where the DNA matches it firmly. The size of a clone is reported for some rows only, either as once, few or many, or as a class for expanded clones.

j_gene,d_gene,v_gene,abundance,CDR3aa,CDR3nt
TRBJ2-7,-,TRBV7-2,once,CASSLGTHEQYF,TGTGCCAGCAGCTTAGGGACCCACGAGCAGTACTTC
TRBJ1-5,-,TRBV7-2,-,CASSALGGLEQPQHF,TGTGCCAGCAGCGCCCTTGGGGGGCTGGAGCAGCCCCAGCATTTT
TRBJ1-4,-,TRBV12-3/TRBV12-4,-,CASRSTGLNEKLFF,TGTGCCAGCAGATCGACAGGTCTTAATGAAAAACTGTTTTTT
TRBJ2-1,TRBD1,TRBV7-3,-,CASSSDRGEQFF,TGTGCCAGCAGCTCGGACAGGGGGGAGCAGTTCTTC
TRBJ2-1,-,TRBV5-1,few,CASSPGGEYNEQFF,TGCGCCAGCAGCCCCGGGGGAGAGTACAATGAGCAGTTCTTC
TRBJ2-1,TRBD1,TRBV7-8,-,CASSLAGRDRLNEQFF,TGTGCCAGCAGCTTAGCGGGCCGGGACAGACTAAATGAGCAGTTCTTC
TRBJ1-4,-,TRBV20-1,few,CSAPHPPGPNEKLFF,TGCAGTGCCCCCCATCCGCCGGGACCTAATGAAAAACTGTTTTTT
TRBJ2-1,-,TRBV5-6,few,CASSLVGNYNEQFF,TGTGCCAGCAGCTTGGTTGGGAACTACAATGAGCAGTTCTTC
TRBJ2-4,-,TRBV9,many,CASSVDGVAKNIQYF,TGTGCCAGCAGCGTAGACGGGGTAGCCAAAAACATTCAGTACTTC
TRBJ2-7,TRBD1,TRBV28,-,CASSSLFRDRGDYEQYF,TGTGCCAGCAGTTCTCTTTTCCGGGACAGGGGGGACTACGAGCAGTACTTC
TRBJ2-1,-,TRBV9,-,CASNVGKSYNEQFF,TGTGCCAGCAACGTGGGGAAATCGTACAATGAGCAGTTCTTC
TRBJ2-3,TRBD2,TRBV19,few,CASNQAGGLDTQYF,TGTGCCAGTAATCAAGCGGGGGGGCTCGATACGCAGTATTTT
TRBJ2-3,TRBD2,TRBV28,few,CASSLLVAGGRTATQYF,TGTGCCAGCAGTTTATTGGTAGCGGGGGGCCGCACAGCTACGCAGTATTTT
TRBJ2-3,-,TRBV20-1,-,CSASPTGEDTQYF,TGCAGTGCTAGTCCAACGGGGGAGGATACGCAGTATTTT
TRBJ2-1,TRBD2,TRBV4-1,-,CASSQENSGRAPFF,TGCGCCAGCAGCCAAGAAAATAGCGGGAGGGCCCCGTTCTTC
TRBJ2-1,-,TRBV20-1,-,CSPLGGIHEQFF,TGCAGCCCCCTGGGGGGAATACATGAGCAGTTCTTC
TRBJ2-1,-,TRBV11-2,few,CASSLAGVRNEQFF,TGTGCCAGCAGCTTAGCGGGAGTGAGGAATGAGCAGTTCTTC
TRBJ2-3,-,TRBV10-3,many,CAISESNAGIASDTQYF,TGTGCCATCAGTGAGTCTAACGCAGGAATCGCGTCAGATACGCAGTATTTT
TRBJ1-2,-,TRBV5-4,-,CASSPGWENGYTF,TGTGCCAGCAGCCCCGGATGGGAAAATGGCTACACCTTC
TRBJ2-5,TRBD2,TRBV15,-,CATSRDRLAGGQETQYF,TGTGCCACCAGCAGAGATCGCCTAGCGGGAGGGCAAGAGACCCAGTACTTC
TRBJ2-1,-,TRBV7-9,many,CASSLAGGHNEQFF,TGTGCCAGCAGCTTAGCGGGGGGGCACAATGAGCAGTTCTTC
TRBJ2-2,-,TRBV7-2,many,CASSLVPRTGELFF,TGTGCCAGCAGCTTAGTGCCAAGAACCGGGGAGCTGTTTTTT
TRBJ2-7,-,TRBV10-3,-,CAISATGKGMNEQYF,TGTGCCATCAGCGCAACCGGGAAAGGCATGAACGAGCAGTACTTC
TRBJ2-1,TRBD2,TRBV7-2,-,CASSLRGLAGGGEQFF,TGTGCCAGCAGCTTAAGGGGACTAGCGGGAGGCGGTGAGCAGTTCTTC
TRBJ1-4,-,TRBV14,few,CASSQGQQGFDKLFF,TGTGCCAGCAGCCAAGGGCAACAGGGTTTTGACAAACTGTTTTTT
TRBJ2-3,TRBD1,TRBV5-1,-,CASSPRQGQTDTQYF,TGCGCCAGCAGCCCAAGACAGGGACAGACAGATACGCAGTATTTT
TRBJ2-1,-,TRBV29-1,many,CSVASSRGNEQFF,TGCAGCGTTGCAAGTTCGAGGGGCAATGAGCAGTTCTTC
TRBJ1-4,TRBD1,TRBV5-5,-,CASSTRTGQGNEKLFF,TGTGCCAGCAGCACCAGAACGGGACAGGGAAATGAAAAACTGTTTTTT
TRBJ1-2,TRBD1,TRBV6-5,few,CASRTGDYGYTF,TGTGCCAGTCGTACAGGGGACTATGGCTACACCTTC
TRBJ2-4,-,TRBV5-1,-,CASSLGGVGNIQYF,TGCGCCAGCAGCTTGGGAGGGGTTGGAAACATTCAGTACTTC
TRBJ2-3,-,TRBV7-2,-,CASSAGLNDNTDTQYF,TGTGCCAGCAGTGCGGGACTCAACGACAACACAGATACGCAGTATTTT
TRBJ2-2,-,TRBV20-1,-,CSASNSPGELFF,TGCAGTGCTAGCAATAGCCCCGGGGAGCTGTTTTTT
TRBJ2-2,-,TRBV12-3/TRBV12-4,once,CASSFRAGRFAGELFF,TGTGCCAGCAGTTTCCGGGCAGGGCGATTCGCCGGGGAGCTGTTTTTT
TRBJ2-1,TRBD2,TRBV7-9,-,CASSPIGVAGYNEQFF,TGTGCCAGCAGCCCCATTGGGGTAGCGGGGTACAATGAGCAGTTCTTC
TRBJ2-1,TRBD2,TRBV18,few,CASSPGTSGTNEQFF,TGTGCCAGCTCACCCGGGACTAGCGGGACCAACGAGCAGTTCTTC
TRBJ1-5,TRBD1,TRBV20-1,few,CSAREYQGGNQPQHF,TGCAGTGCTAGAGAGTATCAGGGGGGCAATCAGCCCCAGCATTTT
TRBJ1-1,-,TRBV15,-,CATSRDRAATEAFF,TGTGCCACCAGCAGAGATCGGGCAGCCACTGAAGCTTTCTTT
TRBJ2-2,-,TRBV7-3,-,CASSLLGPMNTGELFF,TGTGCCAGCAGCTTATTGGGACCGATGAACACCGGGGAGCTGTTTTTT
TRBJ2-7,-,TRBV7-9,-,CASSFSAASYEQYF,TGTGCCAGCAGCTTCTCGGCGGCCTCCTACGAGCAGTACTTC
TRBJ2-7,TRBD2,TRBV9,few,CASSVTSGAVYEQYF,TGTGCCAGCAGCGTGACTAGCGGGGCGGTCTACGAGCAGTACTTC
TRBJ2-4,TRBD2,TRBV20-1,-,CSARETSGGLAKNIQYF,TGCAGTGCTAGAGAGACTAGCGGGGGGTTAGCCAAAAACATTCAGTACTTC
TRBJ1-1,-,TRBV5-6,-,CASSDPANTEAFF,TGTGCCAGCAGCGACCCCGCGAATACTGAAGCTTTCTTT
TRBJ1-2,TRBD1,TRBV9,few,CASSAGTGGRANYGYTF,TGTGCCAGCAGCGCGGGGACAGGGGGTCGCGCTAACTATGGCTACACCTTC
TRBJ2-1,-,TRBV28,-,CASSSIGHEQFF,TGTGCCAGCAGTTCCATAGGCCATGAGCAGTTCTTC
TRBJ2-3,-,TRBV7-2,few,CASSLRAFKGTDTQYF,TGTGCCAGCAGCTTACGAGCGTTCAAGGGAACAGATACGCAGTATTTT
TRBJ2-5,TRBD2,TRBV27,few,CASSSGTSGGFRAQYF,TGTGCCAGCAGTTCGGGGACTAGCGGGGGCTTTAGGGCCCAGTACTTC
TRBJ1-1,-,TRBV12-3/TRBV12-4,many,CASAYGEGRRNTEAFF,TGTGCCAGCGCTTACGGGGAGGGGCGGAGAAACACTGAAGCTTTCTTT
TRBJ1-2,-,TRBV29-1,few,CSVALLGGGYGYTF,TGCAGCGTTGCGCTCCTTGGGGGCGGCTATGGCTACACCTTC